This is a list of T cell receptor beta chains from one sample in a study of T cell changes during pregnancy in multiple sclerosis. Sequencing was performed with immunoSEQ multiplex PCR; in TCRdb, only in-frame clones are kept and a portion is missing. This sample has 35,000 to 40,000 clones, with about 91% found just once. The sample was CD4+ T cells from peripheral blood mononuclear cells, taken in the third trimester of pregnancy. These receptors came from a female donor with multiple sclerosis, enrolled in a pregnancy study. Each CDR3 is given with its conserved first and last residue. The D gene is left open where the match is weak. Clone size, where shown, is once, few, many, or a class for clones that have expanded.

j_gene	v_gene	d_gene	abundance	CDR3aa	CDR3nt
TRBJ2-7	TRBV7-2	NA	once	CASSLTRGYEQYF	TGTGCCAGCAGCTTAACCCGGGGATACGAGCAGTACTTC
TRBJ1-3	TRBV28	NA	NA	CASSSSAVPRNTIYF	TGTGCCAGCTCCTCGTCAGCGGTCCCTAGAAACACCATATATTTT
TRBJ1-5	TRBV18	NA	NA	CASSPLGTPGPQHF	TGTGCCAGCTCACCACTCGGGACTCCGGGGCCCCAGCATTTT
TRBJ1-5	TRBV18	NA	NA	CASSPAGTMPGQPQHF	TGTGCCAGCTCACCGGCAGGGACTATGCCCGGGCAGCCCCAGCATTTT
TRBJ2-1	TRBV10-1	TRBD2	NA	CASSENRAGGGNEQFF	TGCGCCAGCAGTGAAAATCGAGCGGGAGGAGGCAATGAGCAGTTCTTC
TRBJ1-2	TRBV28	TRBD1	NA	CASSYQTGGEGGYTF	TGTGCCAGCAGCTACCAGACAGGGGGGGAAGGTGGCTACACCTTC
TRBJ2-3	TRBV6-5	TRBD1	NA	CASSFRDRALVAQYF	TGTGCCAGCAGTTTCCGGGACAGGGCCTTGGTGGCGCAGTATTTT
TRBJ2-1	TRBV9	TRBD1	NA	CASSLTLDRAYNEQFF	TGTGCCAGCAGCCTCACCTTGGACAGGGCCTACAATGAGCAGTTCTTC
TRBJ2-1	TRBV5-4	NA	NA	CASSAQGGSYNEQFF	TGTGCCAGCAGCGCACAGGGGGGGAGCTACAATGAGCAGTTCTTC
TRBJ1-6	TRBV30	NA	NA	CAWSPPGEYSPLHF	TGTGCCTGGAGCCCTCCGGGGGAATATTCACCCCTCCACTTT
TRBJ2-5	TRBV21-1	NA	NA	CASSKEPTSGLPGVETQYF	TGTGCCAGCAGCAAAGAGCCGACTAGCGGTTTACCAGGGGTAGAGACCCAGTACTTC
TRBJ2-3	TRBV6-4	NA	NA	CASSDSAGAADTQYF	TGTGCCAGCAGTGACTCCGCGGGGGCGGCAGATACGCAGTATTTT
TRBJ1-1	TRBV9	NA	once	CASSVDFGNTEAFF	TGTGCCAGCAGCGTAGATTTCGGGAACACTGAAGCTTTCTTT
TRBJ1-4	TRBV14	NA	NA	CASSQSRGILFF	TGTGCCAGCAGCCAGTCAAGAGGTATTCTGTTTTTT
TRBJ1-1	TRBV5-1	NA	few	CASSLAGTPNTEAFF	TGCGCCAGCAGCTTGGCCGGGACACCGAACACTGAAGCTTTCTTT
TRBJ1-5	TRBV5-4	NA	once	CASSLGVLGNQPQHF	TGTGCCAGCAGCTTGGGAGTCCTGGGCAATCAGCCCCAGCATTTT
TRBJ2-1	TRBV5-1	NA	NA	CASSLVTGSHNEQFF	TGCGCCAGCAGCTTGGTAACAGGCAGCCACAATGAGCAGTTCTTC
TRBJ2-7	TRBV30	TRBD2	NA	CAWSGAGDHEQYF	TGTGCCTGGAGTGGGGCGGGAGACCACGAGCAGTACTTC
TRBJ1-5	TRBV5-5	NA	NA	CASSPQENQPQHF	TGTGCCAGCAGCCCCCAGGAAAATCAGCCCCAGCATTTT
TRBJ2-5	TRBV7-2	NA	NA	CASSPIVEETQYF	TGTGCCAGCAGCCCTATTGTGGAAGAGACCCAGTACTTC
TRBJ2-1	TRBV2	NA	NA	CASTLTGNEQFF	TGTGCCAGCACTCTTACAGGGAACGAGCAGTTCTTC
TRBJ1-2	TRBV7-2	NA	NA	CASSPDSSNYGYTF	TGTGCCAGCAGCCCAGACAGCTCTAACTATGGCTACACCTTC
TRBJ2-7	TRBV4-1	NA	NA	CASSARGSEIREQYF	TGCGCCAGCAGCGCTAGGGGGAGTGAGATACGCGAGCAGTACTTC
TRBJ2-7	TRBV10-3	TRBD2	NA	CATRSGTSATYEQYF	TGTGCCACCAGATCCGGGACTAGCGCAACCTACGAGCAGTACTTC
TRBJ2-3	TRBV21-1	NA	NA	CASSDRGRTDTQYF	TGTGCCAGCAGTGACAGGGGGCGCACAGATACGCAGTATTTT
TRBJ2-7	TRBV30	TRBD2	NA	CASSSGFIDEQYF	TGTGCCAGCTCTAGCGGTTTTATAGACGAGCAGTACTTC
TRBJ1-1	TRBV28	NA	NA	CASSVQGKGNTEAFF	TGTGCCAGCAGCGTCCAGGGGAAAGGAAACACTGAAGCTTTCTTT
TRBJ2-7	TRBV30	TRBD1	NA	CASDRGHSYEQYF	TGTGCCTCGGACAGGGGGCACTCCTACGAGCAGTACTTC
TRBJ1-1	TRBV5-6	NA	NA	CASSLIGGSVNTEAFF	TGTGCCAGCAGCTTGATCGGCGGGTCGGTGAACACTGAAGCTTTCTTT
TRBJ2-5	TRBV6-6	NA	NA	CAAGGQGTQYF	TGTGCCGCCGGGGGGCAGGGGACCCAGTACTTC
TRBJ1-3	TRBV7-9	NA	NA	CASSKGLGGNTIYF	TGTGCCAGCAGCAAAGGACTGGGTGGAAACACCATATATTTT
TRBJ2-1	TRBV7-3	NA	NA	CASSLGESVYNEQFF	TGTGCCAGCAGCTTAGGGGAGAGCGTATACAATGAGCAGTTCTTC
TRBJ2-1	TRBV19	TRBD2	NA	CASRVSGSINERFF	TGTGCCAGTAGAGTTAGCGGGAGTATCAATGAGCGGTTCTTC
TRBJ2-3	TRBV5-4	NA	NA	CASSRIADTDTQYF	TGTGCCAGCAGCAGGATAGCGGACACAGATACGCAGTATTTT
TRBJ2-3	TRBV30	TRBD1	NA	CARGGQRASTDTQYF	TGTGCCCGAGGGGGACAGCGTGCTAGCACAGATACGCAGTATTTT
TRBJ2-3	TRBV5-1	TRBD2	NA	CASSFLAGGGTDTQYF	TGCGCCAGCAGCTTCCTAGCGGGAGGGGGCACAGATACGCAGTATTTT
TRBJ2-7	TRBV5-4	TRBD2	NA	CASSLESSGSFTYEQYF	TGTGCCAGCAGCTTGGAGTCTAGCGGGAGCTTTACCTACGAGCAGTACTTC
TRBJ1-2	TRBV20-1	NA	NA	CSARAQAGYTF	TGCAGTGCTAGGGCTCAGGCTGGCTACACCTTC
TRBJ2-7	TRBV28	NA	NA	CASSADSVGYEQYF	TGTGCCAGCAGTGCGGACTCGGTGGGTTACGAGCAGTACTTC
TRBJ2-5	TRBV5-1	TRBD1	once	CASSFMETGKKETQYF	TGCGCCAGCAGCTTTATGGAGACAGGGAAAAAAGAGACCCAGTACTTC
TRBJ2-5	TRBV5-1	NA	once	CASSLDPGKETQYF	TGCGCCAGCAGCTTGGACCCCGGGAAAGAGACCCAGTACTTC
TRBJ1-2	TRBV5-1	NA	NA	CASSPQDFGYTF	TGCGCCAGCAGCCCTCAGGATTTTGGCTACACCTTC
TRBJ2-5	TRBV5-1	TRBD1	NA	CASSLVTFIPGQGVGGQETQYF	TGCGCCAGCAGCTTGGTAACCTTCATACCGGGACAGGGTGTGGGGGGCCAAGAGACCCAGTACTTC
TRBJ2-3	TRBV11-3	NA	NA	CASSTGLSSTDTQYF	TGTGCCAGCAGCACTGGACTAAGTAGCACAGATACGCAGTATTTT
TRBJ1-3	TRBV6-1	NA	NA	CASSEPGNGNTIYF	TGTGCCAGCAGTGAACCAGGGAACGGAAACACCATATATTTT
TRBJ1-1	TRBV2	TRBD1	NA	CARMGQTNTEAFF	TGTGCCAGGATGGGACAGACGAACACTGAAGCTTTCTTT